Listed below are T cell receptor beta chains from one sample, sequenced in a study of blood T cell repertoires in COVID-19. Sequencing used immunoSEQ multiplex PCR; TCRdb keeps in-frame clones, though not all of them. The sample lists about 170,000 clones, around 84% occurring once. The sample comprised peripheral blood. These receptors all stem from a woman in her 70s with COVID-19, enrolled during active disease. CDR3s include the opening cysteine and the closing phenylalanine or tryptophan. The order of the fields is D gene, J gene, V gene, clone size, CDR3 length, CDR3 protein, CDR3 DNA. A D gene is named only where the DNA matches it firmly. Clone sizes are given selectively: once, few, many, or a class where the clone is expanded.

D: TRBD2
J: TRBJ2-1
V: TRBV5-1
size: once
length: 14
CDR3: CASSWTIKGGEQFF
DNA: TGCGCCAGCAGCTGGACCATTAAGGGAGGGGAGCAGTTCTTC

D: NA
J: TRBJ1-2
V: TRBV9
size: few
length: 14
CDR3: CASTPAAFAYGYTF
DNA: TGTGCCAGCACCCCAGCGGCTTTCGCCTATGGCTACACCTTC

D: TRBD1
J: TRBJ2-5
V: TRBV2
size: NA
length: 14
CDR3: CASSRQGRVETQYF
DNA: TGTGCCAGCAGTAGACAGGGTCGGGTTGAGACCCAGTACTTC

D: TRBD1
J: TRBJ1-2
V: TRBV28
size: few
length: 16
CDR3: CASSFHHLGQGGGYTF
DNA: TGTGCCAGCAGTTTCCACCACCTTGGACAGGGCGGTGGCTACACCTTC

D: NA
J: TRBJ1-2
V: TRBV6-5
size: NA
length: 14
CDR3: CAGLTAGRNYGYTF
DNA: TGTGCCGGGTTAACGGCAGGTCGAAACTATGGCTACACCTTC

D: NA
J: TRBJ2-1
V: TRBV5-1
size: NA
length: 16
CDR3: CASSLAIGGNIDEQFF
DNA: TGCGCCAGCAGCTTGGCCATCGGGGGTAATATCGATGAGCAGTTCTTC

D: TRBD1
J: TRBJ1-5
V: TRBV28
size: NA
length: 14
CDR3: CASSSGDRAQPQHF
DNA: TGTGCCAGCAGCTCAGGTGACAGGGCCCAGCCCCAGCATTTT

D: TRBD1
J: TRBJ2-5
V: TRBV9
size: NA
length: 16
CDR3: CASSVTSQGAGETQYF
DNA: TGTGCCAGCAGCGTCACAAGCCAGGGGGCGGGAGAGACCCAGTACTTC

D: NA
J: TRBJ2-3
V: TRBV12-3/TRBV12-4
size: NA
length: 13
CDR3: CASRTGIEDTQYF
DNA: TGTGCCAGCAGGACCGGGATAGAAGATACGCAGTATTTT

D: NA
J: TRBJ1-5
V: TRBV7-9
size: NA
length: 16
CDR3: CASSLGGDSSNQPQHF
DNA: TGTGCCAGCAGCTTGGGAGGCGACAGTAGCAATCAGCCCCAGCATTTT

D: TRBD2
J: TRBJ2-1
V: TRBV10-3
size: NA
length: 16
CDR3: CAISEPKGGRRDEQFF
DNA: TGTGCCATCAGTGAGCCGAAAGGCGGGAGAAGGGATGAGCAGTTCTTC

D: TRBD1
J: TRBJ2-7
V: TRBV2
size: NA
length: 13
CDR3: CASRGDRKDEQYF
DNA: TGTGCCAGCAGGGGGGACAGGAAGGACGAGCAGTACTTC

D: NA
J: TRBJ2-2
V: TRBV3-1/TRBV3-2
size: NA
length: 15
CDR3: CASSLRGFGTGELFF
DNA: TGTGCCAGCAGCCTCAGGGGTTTCGGCACCGGGGAGCTGTTTTTT

D: NA
J: TRBJ2-1
V: TRBV3-1/TRBV3-2
size: NA
length: 11
CDR3: CASSQGAGEFF
DNA: TGTGCCAGCAGCCAAGGGGCAGGGGAGTTCTTC

D: NA
J: TRBJ1-4
V: TRBV7-8
size: NA
length: 17
CDR3: CASSPLTGPATNEKLFF
DNA: TGTGCCAGCAGCCCTCTTACAGGGCCTGCAACTAATGAAAAACTGTTTTTT

D: NA
J: TRBJ1-1
V: TRBV12-3/TRBV12-4
size: NA
length: 13
CDR3: CASSLRENTEAFF
DNA: TGTGCCAGCAGTCTCCGGGAGAACACTGAAGCTTTCTTT

D: TRBD1
J: TRBJ2-1
V: TRBV7-2
size: NA
length: 17
CDR3: CASSPRTGDRTYNEQFF
DNA: TGTGCCAGCAGCCCGCGGACAGGGGATCGAACCTACAATGAGCAGTTCTTC